A selection of T cell receptor beta chains follows, all from one sample in a study of blood T cell repertoires in COVID-19. Clones were read by immunoSEQ multiplex PCR, and TCRdb kept only the in-frame ones, dropping some. The repertoire holds more than 95,000 clones, with about 86% as singletons. Sequenced input: peripheral blood. The receptors shown here come from an older woman in a cohort sampled during active or convalescent COVID-19. CDR3s include the opening cysteine and the closing phenylalanine or tryptophan. The D gene is left open where the match is weak. Clone size is shown for a subset of rows, as once, few, many or a class of expanded clone.

clone_size j_call d_call v_call cdr3_nt cdr3_aa
few TRBJ1-3 NA TRBV19 TGTGCCAGTACTTACCAGGATTTGCCCGGAAACACCATATATTTT CASTYQDLPGNTIYF
NA TRBJ2-7 TRBD2 TRBV16 TGTGCCAGCAGCCTAGAGGGAGGGCCCTACGAGCAGTACTTC CASSLEGGPYEQYF
NA TRBJ2-2 NA TRBV6-1 TGTGCCAGCAGTGAACCGGTCTCATCCACCGGGGAGCTGTTTTTT CASSEPVSSTGELFF
NA TRBJ1-2 NA TRBV6-1 TGTGCCAGCAGGGAACTAGGCCCTAACTATGGCTACACCTTC CASRELGPNYGYTF
NA TRBJ1-2 NA TRBV15 TGTGCCACCAGCCGCGAGGTTGGACTCGACTATGGCTACACCTTC CATSREVGLDYGYTF
NA TRBJ2-7 TRBD1 TRBV10-3 TGTGCCATCAGTGAGGGGGACAGGGTAGCCGAGCAGTACTTC CAISEGDRVAEQYF
NA TRBJ1-2 NA TRBV5-1 TGCGCCAGCACCGACGGATCGGGAGACTATGGCTACACCTTC CASTDGSGDYGYTF
once TRBJ1-3 NA TRBV19 TGTGCCAGTAGCCCCGCGGGCCTCTTCGGAAACACCATATATTTT CASSPAGLFGNTIYF
NA TRBJ1-5 TRBD1 TRBV10-2 TGCGCCAGCTGGACAGGGGTGGTGAATCAGCCCCAGCATTTT CASWTGVVNQPQHF
NA TRBJ2-2 TRBD1 TRBV27 TGTGCCAGCAGTTTATCCCCGATAGGGGGCGCCGACGGGGAGCTGTTTTTT CASSLSPIGGADGELFF
NA TRBJ1-2 NA TRBV6-6 TGTGCCAGCAGTCCCCGTCAGGGTGAGGGCTACACCTTC CASSPRQGEGYTF
few TRBJ1-1 NA TRBV19 TGTGCCAGTACCCAAGGAAAGACTATCATGAACACTGAAGCTTTCTTT CASTQGKTIMNTEAFF
NA TRBJ1-3 NA TRBV28 TGTGCCAGCAGTCCCCTTGCGGGGGAGGCTGGAAACACCATATATTTT CASSPLAGEAGNTIYF
NA TRBJ1-1 TRBD1 TRBV15 TGTGCCACCTCTAGCGGGACAGTCAACACTGAAGCTTTCTTT CATSSGTVNTEAFF
NA TRBJ2-5 NA TRBV5-4 TGTGCCAGCAGCTCGGTGTGGGGCGGATCGGAGACCCAGTACTTC CASSSVWGGSETQYF
NA TRBJ2-1 TRBD1 TRBV10-3 TGTGCCATGAGAGGCGGGACAGGAGGGAATGAGCAGTTCTTC CAMRGGTGGNEQFF
NA TRBJ1-2 NA TRBV6-6 TGTGCCAGCAGTTTCGCGCAGGGTGGTGGCTACACCTTC CASSFAQGGGYTF
once TRBJ2-7 TRBD1 TRBV5-4 TGTGCCAGCAGTTTTGACAGGGTCTACGAGCAGTACTTC CASSFDRVYEQYF
NA TRBJ2-7 TRBD2 TRBV27 TGTGCCAGCAGTTTCCGACTAGGCGGGAGAGAGTACGAGCAGTACTTC CASSFRLGGREYEQYF